The subject of this entry is one TCR beta chain. The antigen is unknown. The data are from a study of cytomegalovirus exposure and HLA in healthy donors. Germline CDR1 LNHDA, CDR2 SQIVND (reference sequence). The CDR3 has 15 amino acids. V was trimmed by 2 bases and J by 1 base, leaving 11 bases between them. Study-wide results and caveats: It was only CMV serostatus that was available as immune exposure information. A later analysis reported that several of the most significant clusters appeared to be linked to common viral pathogens, among them Epstein-Barr virus.

PCR used 60 Vbeta primers and 13 Jbeta primers. The data were produced by immunoSEQ multiplex PCR, yet TCRdb's version contains in-frame clones alone and is incomplete. In the table there are some 200,000 clones, around 89% of which are singletons. This TCR came from a woman aged 18-30 years in good health and CMV-seronegative. Material: PBMCs. The V gene is TRBV19, the J gene TRBJ1-1; perhaps TRBD1 as D (5 bases). The CDR3 protein is CASSIMGTANTEAFF. For the CDR3, the DNA is TGTGCCAGTAGTATAATGGGGACTGCGAACACTGAAGCTTTCTTT. Full variable domain (remainder filled in from reference TRBV19 and TRBJ1-1): DGGITQSPKYLFRKEGQNVTLSCEQNLNHDAMYWYRQDPGQGLRLIYYSQIVNDFQKGDIAEGYSVSREKKESFPLTVTSAQKNPTAFYLCASSIMGTANTEAFFGQGTRLTVV.